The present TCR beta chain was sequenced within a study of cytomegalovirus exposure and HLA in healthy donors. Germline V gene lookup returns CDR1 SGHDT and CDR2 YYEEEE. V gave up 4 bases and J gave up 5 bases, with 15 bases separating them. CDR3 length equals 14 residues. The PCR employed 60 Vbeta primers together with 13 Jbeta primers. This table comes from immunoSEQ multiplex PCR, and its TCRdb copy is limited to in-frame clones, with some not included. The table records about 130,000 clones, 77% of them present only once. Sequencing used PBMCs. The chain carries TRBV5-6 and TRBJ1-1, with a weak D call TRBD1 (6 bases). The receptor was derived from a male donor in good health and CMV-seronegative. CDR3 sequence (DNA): TGTGCCAGCAGCCCGCCAGGGGCGTGGACTGAAGCTTTCTTT. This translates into CASSPPGAWTEAFF.